This is a list of T cell receptor beta chains from one sample in a study of shared T cell receptors in the human thymus. Some clones are missing from TCRdb's copy, which holds only in-frame ones; the method was immunoSEQ multiplex PCR. The sample lists 500,000 to 550,000 clones; roughly 74% were seen once. A further study also used this sample, focusing on human thymus T cells.

Sequenced input: thymocytes. The receptors come from a boy less than two years old with a congenital heart defect. Each CDR3 is given with its conserved first and last residue. Fields, in order: V gene, D gene, clone size, J gene, CDR3 DNA, CDR3 protein. A D gene is named only where the DNA matches it firmly. Clone size is given for some rows only: seen once, a few or many times, or a class if the clone is expanded.

v_gene: TRBV19; d_gene: TRBD1; abundance: NA; j_gene: TRBJ1-3; CDR3nt: TGTGCCAGTAGGCCCCCCGGGACAGGGCCCGGCGGAAACACCATATATTTT; CDR3aa: CASRPPGTGPGGNTIYF
v_gene: TRBV4-2; d_gene: TRBD1; abundance: once; j_gene: TRBJ2-4; CDR3nt: TGTGCCAGCAGCCAAGATCCGGGACAGGTTGTAAACATTCAGTACTTC; CDR3aa: CASSQDPGQVVNIQYF
v_gene: TRBV20-1; d_gene: NA; abundance: NA; j_gene: TRBJ1-2; CDR3nt: TGCAGTCCATCCAACTATGGCTACACCTTC; CDR3aa: CSPSNYGYTF
v_gene: TRBV5-1; d_gene: NA; abundance: NA; j_gene: TRBJ1-1; CDR3nt: TGCGCCAGCAGCTTGGCCGGCACTATTAAGCAGGAGGGAGCTTTCTTT; CDR3aa: CASSLAGTIKQEGAFF
v_gene: TRBV15; d_gene: TRBD2; abundance: NA; j_gene: TRBJ2-2; CDR3nt: TGTGCCACCAGCAGAGGATCAGCGGGAGGGACCGGGGAGCTGTTTTTT; CDR3aa: CATSRGSAGGTGELFF
v_gene: TRBV7-9; d_gene: NA; abundance: NA; j_gene: TRBJ2-6; CDR3nt: TGTGCCAGCCCCCCGGACAGAAACTCTGGGGCCAACGTCCTGACTTTC; CDR3aa: CASPPDRNSGANVLTF
v_gene: TRBV28; d_gene: TRBD1; abundance: NA; j_gene: TRBJ2-7; CDR3nt: TGTGCCAGCATAGAAACCATGACAGGGGGTAAAAACGAGCAGTACTTC; CDR3aa: CASIETMTGGKNEQYF
v_gene: TRBV9; d_gene: TRBD2; abundance: NA; j_gene: TRBJ2-1; CDR3nt: TGTGCCAGCAGCGTAGGACTAGCGGAAGAGCAGTTCTTC; CDR3aa: CASSVGLAEEQFF
v_gene: TRBV5-6; d_gene: NA; abundance: NA; j_gene: TRBJ2-7; CDR3nt: TGTGCCAGCAGCTTGTTTGCGTCTCGATCCTACGAGCAGTACTTC; CDR3aa: CASSLFASRSYEQYF
v_gene: TRBV19; d_gene: TRBD2; abundance: NA; j_gene: TRBJ2-7; CDR3nt: TGTGCCAGTAGTATGAGGACTAGCGGCACCTACGAGCAGTACTTC; CDR3aa: CASSMRTSGTYEQYF
v_gene: TRBV5-1; d_gene: TRBD2; abundance: NA; j_gene: TRBJ2-2; CDR3nt: TGCGCCAGCAGCTTGGATCTGAGTTTAAAGCGGGAGGGCTGCACCGGGGAGCTGTTTTTT; CDR3aa: CASSLDLSLKREGCTGELFF
v_gene: TRBV5-4; d_gene: TRBD2; abundance: NA; j_gene: TRBJ2-2; CDR3nt: TGTGCCAGCAGCTTGGCCTTGGACGGAGCGGGAGAATTGACCGGGGAGCTGTTTTTT; CDR3aa: CASSLALDGAGELTGELFF
v_gene: TRBV5-1; d_gene: TRBD2; abundance: NA; j_gene: TRBJ2-7; CDR3nt: TGCGCCAGCAGCTTCCAGCGGGAGGGCCCTTACGAGCAGTACTTC; CDR3aa: CASSFQREGPYEQYF
v_gene: TRBV6-5; d_gene: TRBD1; abundance: NA; j_gene: TRBJ1-3; CDR3nt: TGTGCCAGCAGCCTGGGACAGAGCATTGGAAACACCATATATTTT; CDR3aa: CASSLGQSIGNTIYF
v_gene: TRBV7-9; d_gene: TRBD1; abundance: NA; j_gene: TRBJ2-3; CDR3nt: TGTGCCAGCAGCCAGTACAGGGGGCGCACAGATACGCAGTATTTT; CDR3aa: CASSQYRGRTDTQYF
v_gene: TRBV6-1; d_gene: NA; abundance: NA; j_gene: TRBJ1-5; CDR3nt: TGTGCCAGCAGGCCACGGGGGGGGCGAAATCAGCCCCAGCATTTT; CDR3aa: CASRPRGGRNQPQHF
v_gene: TRBV30; d_gene: TRBD2; abundance: NA; j_gene: TRBJ2-1; CDR3nt: TGTGCCTGGAGTGAAACGGGAGCGGGAGTAGGGTACAATGAGCAGTTCTTC; CDR3aa: CAWSETGAGVGYNEQFF
v_gene: TRBV7-2; d_gene: TRBD2; abundance: NA; j_gene: TRBJ2-1; CDR3nt: TGTGCCAGCAGTCAGCGGGATCGAGACGGTGAGCAGTTCTTC; CDR3aa: CASSQRDRDGEQFF